Detailed here is one T cell receptor (beta chain). The data originate from a study of blood T cell repertoires in COVID-19. Authors' processing steps: Estimated nucleated cell counts came from reference gene primer amplification. TCRdb keeps only in-frame clones here, not all; method: immunoSEQ multiplex PCR. V, J and clone size reflect that table, while D and trimming were determined from the DNA. The repertoire includes approximately 150,000 clones, roughly 84% of them detected once, and 15% to 20% sits in the top ten. The CDR3 covers 15 residues. V lost 6 bases, J lost 0 bases, and 13 bases lay in between. Germline CDR1 is SGHDT and CDR2 is YYEEEE. Grouping used clinical history reported by participants in a survey and questionnaire.

The V and J genes are TRBV5-6 and TRBJ1-5; D uncertain. Sequencing input: PBMCs or T cells enriched from blood (not recorded which). The TCR was taken from a man aged 55 to 69 who had recovered from COVID-19. The CDR3 DNA sequence: TGTGCCAGCATCCAGTGGGGAGATAGCAATCAGCCCCAGCATTTT. It specifies CASIQWGDSNQPQHF.